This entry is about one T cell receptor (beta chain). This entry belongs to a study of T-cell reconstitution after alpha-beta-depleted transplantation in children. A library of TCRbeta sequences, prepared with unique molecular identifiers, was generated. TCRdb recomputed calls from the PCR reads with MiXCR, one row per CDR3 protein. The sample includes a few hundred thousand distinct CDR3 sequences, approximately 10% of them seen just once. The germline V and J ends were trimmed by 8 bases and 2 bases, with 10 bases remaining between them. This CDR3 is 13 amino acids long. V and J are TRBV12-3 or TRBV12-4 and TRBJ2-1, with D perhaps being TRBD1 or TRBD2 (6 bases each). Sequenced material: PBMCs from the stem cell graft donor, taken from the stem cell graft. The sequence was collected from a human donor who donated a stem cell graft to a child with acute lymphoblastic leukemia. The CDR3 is CASGGGPYNEQFF. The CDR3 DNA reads TGTGCCAGCGGAGGGGGGCCCTACAATGAGCAGTTCTTC.